This T cell receptor beta chain appears in the sequencing data of a study of pediatric ulcerative colitis. Study-wide results and limits: Compared with controls, ulcerative colitis showed greater blood-rectum clone sharing. Total lymphocyte DNA, not sorted subsets, was the template.

The protocol was immunoSEQ multiplex PCR, while the TCRdb copy is restricted to in-frame clones and leaves out a portion. The sample includes about 64,000 clones, 77% of them seen just once. Regarding this clone: Its antigen remains unidentified.

CDR3 length: 16 residues. The germline gives CDR1 SGHVS, CDR2 FQNEAQ. J was trimmed by 6 bases and V by 2 bases; bases with no gene match: 11. The sample was blood. V usage is TRBV7-8 and J usage is TRBJ1-2; 8 bases fit TRBD1. This clonotype was sampled from a boy aged 5-17 years with moderate ulcerative colitis. CDR3 DNA: TGTGCCAGCAGCTTACGCGTCAACAGGGGGGGCCATGGCTACACCTTC. Translated, it gives CASSLRVNRGGHGYTF.